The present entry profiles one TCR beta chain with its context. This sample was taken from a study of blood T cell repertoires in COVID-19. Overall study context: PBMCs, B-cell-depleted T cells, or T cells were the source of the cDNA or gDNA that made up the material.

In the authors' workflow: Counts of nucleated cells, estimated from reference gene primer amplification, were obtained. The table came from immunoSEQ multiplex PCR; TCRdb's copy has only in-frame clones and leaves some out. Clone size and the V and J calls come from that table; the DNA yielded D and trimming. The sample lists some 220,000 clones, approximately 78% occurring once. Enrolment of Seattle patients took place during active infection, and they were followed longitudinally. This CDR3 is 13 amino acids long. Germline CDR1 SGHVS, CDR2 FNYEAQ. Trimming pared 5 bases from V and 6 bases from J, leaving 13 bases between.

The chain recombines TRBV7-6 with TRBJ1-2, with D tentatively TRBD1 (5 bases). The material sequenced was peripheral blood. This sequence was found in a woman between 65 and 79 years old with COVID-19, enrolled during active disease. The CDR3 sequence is CASSLSGGNGYTF. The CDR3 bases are TGTGCCAGCAGCCTTTCGGGGGGGAATGGCTACACCTTC.